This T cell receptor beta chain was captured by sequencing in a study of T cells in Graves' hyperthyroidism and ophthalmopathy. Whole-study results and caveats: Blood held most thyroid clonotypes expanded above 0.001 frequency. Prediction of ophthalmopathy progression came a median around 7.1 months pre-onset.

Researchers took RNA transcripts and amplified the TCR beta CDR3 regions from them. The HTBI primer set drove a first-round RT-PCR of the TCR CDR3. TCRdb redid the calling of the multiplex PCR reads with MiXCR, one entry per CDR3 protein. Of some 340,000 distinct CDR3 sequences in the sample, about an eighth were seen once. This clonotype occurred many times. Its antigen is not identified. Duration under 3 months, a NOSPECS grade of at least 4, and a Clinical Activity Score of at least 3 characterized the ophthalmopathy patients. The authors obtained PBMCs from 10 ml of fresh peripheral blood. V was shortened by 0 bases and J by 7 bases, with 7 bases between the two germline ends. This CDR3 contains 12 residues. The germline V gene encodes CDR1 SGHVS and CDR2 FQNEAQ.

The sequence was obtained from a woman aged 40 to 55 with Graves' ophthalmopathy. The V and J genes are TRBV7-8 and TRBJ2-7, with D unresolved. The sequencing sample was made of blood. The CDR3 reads CASSLASIEQYF. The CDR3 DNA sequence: TGTGCCAGCAGCTTAGCTTCAATAGAGCAGTACTTC. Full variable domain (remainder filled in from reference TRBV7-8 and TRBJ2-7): GAGVSQSPRYKVAKRGQDVALRCDPISGHVSLFWYQQALGQGPEFLTYFQNEAQLDKSGLPSDRFFAERPEGSVSTLKIQRTQQEDSAVYLCASSLASIEQYFGPGTRLTVT.